Below, 18 T cell receptor beta chains from the same sample are listed, as sequenced in a study of early T cells in non-severe SARS-CoV-2 infection. One entry per CDR3 protein, called by TCRdb with MiXCR from the 5' RACE reads. This sample has tens of thousands of distinct CDR3 sequences, with roughly 12% found just once. The sample consisted of whole blood. The receptors here all came from an adult who was a healthcare worker with PCR-confirmed SARS-CoV-2 infection or an uninfected control (not recorded which).

This clonotype occurred a few times. The V gene is TRBV24-1, the J gene TRBJ2-2, with D uncertain. Germline lookup yields CDR1 KGHDR and CDR2 SFDVKD. The V end lost 6 bases, the J end lost 5 bases, and 12 bases lay between the germline ends. The CDR3 covers 14 residues. CDR3 DNA: TGTGCCACCAGTACCGGGTTGAGAACCGGGGAGCTGTTTTTT. Translated: CATSTGLRTGELFF.

The rearrangement links TRBV3-1 to TRBJ2-1; TRBD2 aligns across 10 bases. The CDR3 is 15 amino acids. V dropped 6 bases and J dropped 2; count of bases not matched to a gene: 4. Germline V gives CDR1 LGHDT, CDR2 YNNKEL (reference sequence). The chain's CDR3 is CASRLAGTTYNEQFF. CDR3 nucleotides: TGTGCCAGCAGACTAGCGGGGACCACCTACAATGAGCAGTTCTTC.

This clonotype was detected only a few times. The chain combines TRBV29-1 with TRBJ1-2, with D maybe TRBD1 (5 bases). The CDR3 spans 13 residues. Trimming left V 5 bases short and J 7 bases short, with 17 bases between. CDR1 SQVTM and CDR2 ANQGSEA come from the germline V gene. The CDR3 here is CSVYGTPSGGYTF. CDR3 sequence (DNA): TGCAGCGTTTACGGGACCCCCTCGGGTGGCTACACCTTC.

CDR3 region: CASSWDFGAEAFF. The DNA of the CDR3 is TGTGCCAGCAGTTGGGACTTCGGCGCTGAAGCTTTCTTT. The chain recombines TRBV5-6 with TRBJ1-1; perhaps TRBD1 as D (5 bases). V was shortened by 5 bases and J by 6 bases, with 14 bases between the two germline ends. Germline V lookup: CDR1 SGHDT, CDR2 YYEEEE. The length of the CDR3 is 13 residues.

The genes are TRBV27 and TRBJ1-2; D gene unclear. V dropped 5 bases and J dropped 7 bases, with 11 bases sitting between them. The length of the CDR3 is 12 residues. The germline V gene has CDR1 MNHEY and CDR2 SMNVEV (reference sequence). The CDR3 bases are TGTGCCAGCAGTAAACGGACGGGTGGCTACACCTTC. It codes for CASSKRTGGYTF.

The genes are TRBV7-9 and TRBJ2-3; 10 nucleotides line up with TRBD2. Losses at the gene ends were 4 bases for V and 4 bases for J; bases not matched to a gene: 5. Germline CDR1 SEHNR, CDR2 FQNEAQ (reference sequence). This CDR3 has 15 amino acids. The DNA of the CDR3 is TGTGCCAGCAGCTCCGCTAGCGGGAGACCAGATACGCAGTATTTT. Translating it yields CASSSASGRPDTQYF. The entire variable domain, with the rest obtained from reference TRBV7-9 and TRBJ2-3, is as follows: DTGVSQNPRHKITKRGQNVTFRCDPISEHNRLYWYRQTLGQGPEFLTYFQNEAQLEKSRLLSDRFSAERPKGSFSTLEIQRTEQGDSAMYLCASSSASGRPDTQYFGPGTRLTVL.

In its sample, this clonotype was seen many times. The V call is TRBV10-3, the J call TRBJ2-3; D gene uncertain. Trimming removed 4 bases from V and 4 bases from J, with 18 bases in between. The CDR3 has 16 amino acids. Looked up from germline, CDR1 is ENHRY and CDR2 is SYGVKD. The CDR3 protein is CAISGGTEQPPDTQYF. CDR3 coding DNA: TGTGCCATCAGTGGAGGCACAGAGCAACCCCCAGATACGCAGTATTTT.

This clonotype was picked up a small number of times. The chain uses TRBV7-2 and TRBJ2-7; D call uncertain. In germline, CDR1 is SGHTA, CDR2 FQGNSA. The CDR3 has 13 amino acids. V lost 1 base, J lost 2 bases, and 6 bases lay in between. CDR3 region: CASSLVLPYEQYF. In DNA form, the CDR3 reads TGTGCCAGCAGCTTAGTACTCCCCTACGAGCAGTACTTC.

This clonotype is a singleton in its sample. CDR3 sequence reads: CASSLYGGGSYEQYF. CDR3 in DNA: TGTGCCAGCAGTTTATACGGGGGCGGCTCCTACGAGCAGTACTTC. The chain recombines TRBV28 with TRBJ2-7, with D tentatively TRBD1 or TRBD2 (6 bases each). The germline gives CDR1 MDHEN, CDR2 SYDVKM. This CDR3 has 15 amino acids. Trimming took 1 base from V and 0 from J, leaving 10 bases between them.

In its sample, this clonotype was seen a few times. In DNA, the CDR3 is TGTGCCAGCAGCCCCAATGACAGGGGGCGGTACACTGAAGCTTTCTTT. Translated: CASSPNDRGRYTEAFF. The gene calls are TRBV7-8 and TRBJ1-1; 10 bases are a match to TRBD1. The germline CDR1 and CDR2 sequences are SGHVS and FQNEAQ. This CDR3 comprises 16 residues. The junction had 9 bases not matched to a gene; V was cut back by 5 bases and J by 3 bases. The full variable domain, in which reference TRBV7-8 and TRBJ1-1 provide the parts outside the CDR3, is GAGVSQSPRYKVAKRGQDVALRCDPISGHVSLFWYQQALGQGPEFLTYFQNEAQLDKSGLPSDRFFAERPEGSVSTLKIQRTQQEDSAVYLCASSPNDRGRYTEAFFGQGTRLTVV.

Only a few counts were recorded for this clonotype. The genes are TRBV5-4 and TRBJ2-1, with TRBD2 matching 8 bases. V dropped 6 bases and J dropped 5; count of bases not matched to a gene: 13. This CDR3 has 16 amino acids. The V gene's germline CDR1 is SGHNT and CDR2 YYREEE (reference sequence). The DNA of the CDR3 is TGTGCCAGCAACCCTGGGGGCGGGAGGAGAGACAATGAGCAGTTCTTC. Amino acids: CASNPGGGRRDNEQFF. The full variable domain, with the rest looked up from reference TRBV5-4 and TRBJ2-1, is ETGVTQSPTHLIKTRGQQVTLRCSSQSGHNTVSWYQQALGQGPQFIFQYYREEENGRGNFPPRFSGLQFPNYSSELNVNALELDDSALYLCASNPGGGRRDNEQFFGPGTRLTVL.

In its sample, this clonotype was seen a few times. CDR3 sequence (DNA): TGTGCCAGCAGTGAAATCCAGGTGATCGGGCCTTTCTTT. Translated: CASSEIQVIGPFF. This chain joins TRBV6-1 and TRBJ1-1; D call uncertain. Trimming pared 2 bases from V and 12 bases from J, leaving 16 bases between. Germline V gene lookup returns CDR1 MNHNS and CDR2 SASEGT. The CDR3 runs to 13 residues.

This clonotype showed up many times. This chain uses TRBV6-1 with TRBJ1-2, with D perhaps matching TRBD1 (5 bases). This CDR3 contains 13 residues. The germline CDR1 and CDR2 sequences are MNHNS and SASEGT. V shed 5 bases and J shed 4 bases, with 11 bases lying between them. CDR3 sequence (DNA): TGTGCCAGCAGTTCTAGACAGTTCTATGGCTACACCTTC. Amino acids: CASSSRQFYGYTF.

This clonotype was observed a handful of times. V gene TRBV19 combines with J gene TRBJ1-2; D gene unclear. Germline V gene data show CDR1 as LNHDA and CDR2 as SQIVND (reference sequence). V was shortened by 7 bases and J by 4 bases, with 16 bases between the two germline ends. This CDR3 spans 14 amino acids. The CDR3 DNA reads TGTGCCAGTAATGTCGAGACAAAGACCTATGGCTACACCTTC. This translates into CASNVETKTYGYTF.

In this sample, this clonotype turned up many times. The chain carries TRBV6-4 and TRBJ2-1, with 8 bases aligning to TRBD2. Per the germline V gene, CDR1 is MRHNA and CDR2 is SNTAGT. V was pared by 9 bases and J by 4 bases, with 8 bases of the junction left unmatched. This CDR3 comprises 14 residues. The CDR3 DNA follows: TGTGCCAGGCTGGGCCTAGCGGGTTACAATGAGCAGTTCTTC. Amino acids: CARLGLAGYNEQFF.

This clonotype was seen at least ten times. The chain joins TRBV5-1 to TRBJ2-4, with 9 positions matching TRBD1. The junction had 8 bases not matched to a gene; V was cut back by 4 bases and J by 9 bases. Germline V gene sequence: CDR1 SGHRS, CDR2 YFSETQ. CDR3 length equals 14 residues. The CDR3 reads CASSQTGGRAIQYF. The DNA of the CDR3 is TGCGCCAGCAGCCAGACAGGGGGGCGTGCCATTCAGTACTTC.

This clonotype has ten or more counts. This chain links TRBV18 with TRBJ2-7; D unresolved. The CDR3 extends over 13 amino acids. The ends were cut back, 5 bases at V and 6 bases at J, with 14 bases in the middle. CDR1 and CDR2 from the germline V gene are KGHSH and LQKENI. CDR3 bases: TGTGCCAGCTCAACAGACGGTCCCGGCGAGCAGTACTTC. Translating gives CASSTDGPGEQYF. The entire variable domain, with the rest obtained from reference TRBV18 and TRBJ2-7, is as follows: NAGVMQNPRHLVRRRGQEARLRCSPMKGHSHVYWYRQLPEEGLKFMVYLQKENIIDESGMPKERFSAEFPKEGPSILRIQQVVRGDSAAYFCASSTDGPGEQYFGPGTRLTVT.

This clonotype was observed many times. The rearrangement uses TRBV2 and TRBJ2-1; a possible D gene is TRBD2 (6 bases). CDR1 is SNHLY, CDR2 FYNNEI, per germline. V was trimmed by 6 bases and J by 6 bases, leaving 9 bases between them. CDR3 size: 12 residues. The CDR3 DNA reads TGTGCCAGCAGACGGGAGTCCAATGAGCAGTTCTTC. It specifies CASRRESNEQFF.